Below, 30 T cell receptor beta chains from the same sample are listed, as sequenced in a study of blood T cell repertoires in COVID-19. Assay used: immunoSEQ multiplex PCR; TCRdb lists only in-frame clones, some missing. The table lists around 60,000 clones, roughly 80% of them singletons. The sequenced sample consisted of peripheral blood. The receptors derive from a man aged 65 to 79 with acute or convalescent COVID-19.

The chain carries TRBV29-1 and TRBJ1-1, with 9 bases identical to TRBD1. The germline V gene has CDR1 SQVTM and CDR2 ANQGSEA. The CDR3 runs 14 residues. The V gene end was trimmed by 3 bases and the J gene end by 6 bases; junction bases not matched to a gene: 8. The CDR3 coding sequence is TGCAGCGTTGATAACAGGGGGCGCGGGGCTGAAGCTTTCTTT. As protein: CSVDNRGRGAEAFF.

This chain links TRBV5-5 with TRBJ1-2; D is undetermined. Trimming cost V 0 bases and J 0 bases, with 9 bases left between them. Per the germline V gene, CDR1 is SGHKS and CDR2 is YYEKEE (reference sequence). The CDR3 sequence is 15 residues long. CDR3 loop: CASSLGGLANYGYTF. In DNA, the CDR3 is TGTGCCAGCAGCTTGGGTGGCCTTGCTAACTATGGCTACACCTTC.

The rearrangement uses TRBV20-1 and TRBJ2-3; tentative D call: TRBD2 (6 bases). Trimming left V 3 bases short and J 2 bases short, with 15 bases between. The CDR3 runs 15 residues. The germline V gene has CDR1 DFQATT and CDR2 SNEGSKA (reference sequence). The CDR3 sequence: CSASASADFTDTQYF. As DNA, the CDR3 is TGCAGTGCTAGTGCTAGCGCTGATTTCACAGATACGCAGTATTTT.

This clone was counted between two and nine times. The genes are TRBV11-2 and TRBJ2-7; 10 bases align to TRBD1. There are 16 residues in the CDR3. Germline CDR1 reads SGHAT; CDR2 reads FQNNGV. Trimming removed 5 bases from V and 3 bases from J; junction bases left unmatched: 10. The CDR3 DNA is TGTGCCAGCAGCCCCCTTAGACAGGGGGCTTACTACGAGCAGTACTTC. Translation gives CASSPLRQGAYYEQYF.

CDR3 protein: CASSLALGADSNQPQHF. CDR3 bases: TGTGCCAGCAGCTTAGCGTTGGGGGCGGATAGCAATCAGCCCCAGCATTTT. The chain joins TRBV7-9 to TRBJ1-5; D perhaps matches TRBD1 (6 bases). Trimming shortened V by 0 bases and J by 0 bases, and 12 bases separated the two germline ends. Germline CDR1 reads SEHNR; CDR2 reads FQNEAQ (reference sequence). The length of the CDR3 is 17 residues.

This chain uses TRBV10-3 with TRBJ1-5, with D possibly being TRBD1 (6 bases). Germline V gene lookup returns CDR1 ENHRY and CDR2 SYGVKD. The CDR3 spans 13 residues. The ends were cut back, 7 bases at V and 3 bases at J, with 10 bases in the middle. CDR3 region: CAITRDTNQPQHF. The CDR3 nucleotides are TGTGCCATCACCCGGGACACCAATCAGCCCCAGCATTTT.

V usage is TRBV15 and J usage is TRBJ2-2; weak D call: TRBD2 (6 bases). V was clipped by 1 base and J by 0 bases, with 6 bases between them. Germline assignment: CDR1 LNHNV and CDR2 YYDKDF (reference sequence). This CDR3 is built from 15 residues. CDR3 loop: CATSRGGTNTGELFF. The CDR3 DNA reads as TGTGCCACCAGCAGAGGCGGGACGAACACCGGGGAGCTGTTTTTT. The full variable domain, its missing parts supplied by reference TRBV15 and TRBJ2-2, is DAMVIQNPRYQVTQFGKPVTLSCSQTLNHNVMYWYQQKSSQAPKLLFHYYDKDFNNEADTPDNFQSRRPNTSFCFLDIRSPGLGDTAMYLCATSRGGTNTGELFFGEGSRLTVL.

The gene calls are TRBV3-1 (or the pseudogene TRBV3-2) and TRBJ1-2; D is perhaps TRBD1 (5 bases). The CDR3 sequence is 14 residues long. Germline V CDR1 and CDR2: LGHDT, YNNKEL (reference sequence). Trimming removed 4 bases at V and 4 bases at J, with 13 bases between. The CDR3 DNA reads as TGTGCCAGCAGCCCATCGGCAGGGATCTATGGCTACACCTTC. Its protein product is CASSPSAGIYGYTF.

This chain links TRBV27 with TRBJ2-1; no clear D. CDR3 size: 15 residues. Germline values: CDR1 MNHEY, CDR2 SMNVEV (reference sequence). Trimming shortened V by 6 bases and J by 0 bases, and 12 bases separated the two germline ends. CDR3 region: CASRRDGGSYNEQFF. The CDR3 coding sequence is TGTGCCAGCAGACGAGATGGTGGCTCCTACAATGAGCAGTTCTTC.

The chain uses TRBV6-1 and TRBJ2-7, with D possibly matching TRBD2 (6 bases). V was pared by 2 bases and J by 3 bases, with 20 bases between. The germline CDR1 and CDR2 sequences are MNHNS and SASEGT. The CDR3 runs 17 residues. This CDR3 reads CASSEPATNRDCYEQYF. In nucleotides, the CDR3 is TGTGCCAGCAGTGAACCGGCAACAAATCGGGACTGCTACGAGCAGTACTTC.

The chain has TRBV20-1 and TRBJ1-2; possible D gene TRBD1, 6 bases. Germline values: CDR1 DFQATT, CDR2 SNEGSKA (reference sequence). This CDR3 comprises 11 residues. Between the trimmed V and J ends, which lost 6 bases and 5 bases, there was a span of 10 bases. The CDR3 protein is CSAWTVYGYTF. In DNA, the CDR3 is TGCAGTGCATGGACAGTATATGGCTACACCTTC.

The CDR3 coding sequence is TGTGCCAGCAGCAAGGACAGGGGGCTAGACTATGGCTACACCTTC. Amino acids: CASSKDRGLDYGYTF. The V call is TRBV11-2, the J call TRBJ1-2; 11 bases are a match to TRBD1. The CDR3 totals 15 residues. Germline V CDR1 and CDR2: SGHAT, FQNNGV. The ends lost 5 bases at V and 3 bases at J; junction bases unmatched: 5.

The chain carries TRBV5-1 and TRBJ1-1; D not resolved. This CDR3 has 13 amino acids. V was clipped by 3 bases and J by 1 base, with 7 bases between them. CDR1 SGHRS and CDR2 YFSETQ come from the germline V gene. The CDR3 sequence is CASSSNTNTEAFF. The CDR3, as DNA: TGCGCCAGCAGCTCCAACACGAACACTGAAGCTTTCTTT.

This clone was detected only a few times. The rearrangement joins TRBV10-3 to TRBJ2-1; 9 bases are shared with TRBD2. The V gene's germline CDR1 is ENHRY and CDR2 SYGVKD. V was clipped by 4 bases and J by 4 bases; unmatched bases: 5. CDR3 size: 15 residues. CDR3 region: CAISGLAGKYNEQFF. Here the CDR3 DNA reads TGTGCCATCAGTGGGCTAGCGGGGAAATACAATGAGCAGTTCTTC.

This chain links TRBV4-2 with TRBJ1-1; 9 nucleotides line up with TRBD1. From germline, CDR1 is LGHNA and CDR2 YNFKEQ. Unmatched junction bases numbered 5, after V lost 3 bases and J lost 6 bases. CDR3 length equals 14 residues. The chain's CDR3 is CASSQGGQGSEAFF. The CDR3 DNA follows: TGTGCCAGCAGCCAGGGAGGACAGGGGTCTGAAGCTTTCTTT.

This sequence joins TRBV3-1 (or the pseudogene TRBV3-2) and TRBJ2-7; D possibly corresponds to TRBD1 (6 bases). Trimming took 0 bases from V and 3 from J, leaving 12 bases between them. Looked up from germline, CDR1 is LGHDT and CDR2 is YNNKEL (reference sequence). This CDR3 region has 15 residues. CDR3 sequence: CASSQDTGHRYEQYF. The CDR3 bases are TGTGCCAGCAGCCAAGATACGGGACACCGCTACGAGCAGTACTTC.

The genes are TRBV2 and TRBJ1-3; 8 bases agree with TRBD1. Germline CDR1 SNHLY, CDR2 FYNNEI. The ends lost 6 bases at V and 10 bases at J; junction bases unmatched: 8. This CDR3 has 13 amino acids. CDR3 nucleotides: TGTGCCAGCAGGCAACAAAGACAGGGGACCATATATTTT. This gives the protein CASRQQRQGTIYF.

J is TRBJ2-7 and V is TRBV5-6; 7 bases agree with TRBD1. This CDR3 has 13 residues. CDR1 and CDR2 from the germline V gene are SGHDT and YYEEEE. V shed 4 bases and J 6 bases; nucleotides not matched to a gene: 7. Here the CDR3 reads CASSPQGMSEQYF. CDR3 coding DNA: TGTGCCAGCAGCCCACAGGGGATGAGCGAGCAGTACTTC.

This clone was seen a handful of times. The chain couples TRBV14 to TRBJ2-1, with a tentative D call TRBD2 (6 bases). The CDR3 loop spans 14 amino acids. Germline V gene lookup returns CDR1 SGHDN and CDR2 FVKESK. V was shortened by 3 bases and J by 7 bases, with 13 bases between the two germline ends. CDR3 DNA: TGTGCCAGCAGCCATGGGAACCGGGGGAATGAGCAGTTCTTC. Its translation: CASSHGNRGNEQFF.

The chain carries TRBV28 and TRBJ1-2, with 9 bases lining up with TRBD1. J gave up 8 bases and V 7 bases, and 11 bases lay outside the gene matches. The CDR3 spans 14 residues. Germline CDR1 and CDR2: MDHEN and SYDVKM. CDR3 nucleotides: TGTGCCAGCACTACAGGGGGCGCAAAGGGAGGCTACACCTTC. Protein: CASTTGGAKGGYTF.

The chain is built from TRBV11-2 and TRBJ2-1; 9 bases map to TRBD2. Germline assignment: CDR1 SGHAT and CDR2 FQNNGV. V shed 1 base, J shed 5 bases, and the junction held 9 bases outside the gene matches. This CDR3 spans 17 amino acids. CDR3 in DNA: TGTGCCAGCAGCTTAGCCCCGGCTAGCGGGGCTCACAATGAGCAGTTCTTC. Translation gives CASSLAPASGAHNEQFF.

The genes are TRBV5-8 and TRBJ1-2, with TRBD1 identical over 8 bases. The CDR3 consists of 14 residues. With 4 bases clipped from V and 0 bases from J, the junction kept 2 bases outside the gene matches. Germline V lookup: CDR1 SGHTS, CDR2 YDEGEE. The CDR3 coding sequence is TGTGCCAGCAGCCCGACAGGGGCTAACTATGGCTACACCTTC. Encoded protein: CASSPTGANYGYTF.

This clone was recorded a few times. The chain couples TRBV2 to TRBJ1-5; D gene ambiguous. V was pared by 0 bases and J by 10 bases, with 16 bases between. CDR1 is SNHLY, CDR2 FYNNEI, per germline. The CDR3 has 15 residues. The CDR3 nucleotides read TGTGCCAGCAGTGAAGCTCTTGGGGAGGTGGAACCCCAGCATTTT. Its translation is CASSEALGEVEPQHF.

The chain has TRBV12-3 or TRBV12-4 and TRBJ2-7, with TRBD1 as a possible D gene (5 bases). The CDR3 has 13 residues. V gave up 6 bases and J gave up 1 base, with 10 bases separating them. CDR3 sequence reads: CASSPDSSYEQYF. In nucleotides, the CDR3 is TGTGCCAGCAGCCCAGACAGTTCCTACGAGCAGTACTTC.

In DNA, the CDR3 is TGCGCCAGCAAACAGCTCAGACAGGGGCGGTTTGACAATGAGCAGTTCTTC. Translated, it gives CASKQLRQGRFDNEQFF. J is TRBJ2-1 and V is TRBV10-1; 8 bases match TRBD1. With V trimmed by 7 bases and J by 5 bases, 16 bases remained unmatched. Germline CDR1 reads WNHNN; CDR2 reads SYGVQD (reference sequence). CDR3 length: 17 residues.

The chain couples TRBV23-1 to TRBJ2-3; D uncertain. TRBV23-1 is an open reading frame whose function is uncertain. The CDR3 sequence is 14 residues long. Trimming pared 7 bases from V and 3 bases from J, leaving 14 bases between. CDR3 loop: CASNPPAGTDTQYF. The CDR3 DNA is TGCGCCAGCAACCCCCCGGCCGGGACAGATACGCAGTATTTT.

The rearrangement joins TRBV19 to TRBJ2-6, with D uncertain. V shed 3 bases and J shed 0 bases, with 9 bases lying between them. Germline CDR1 and CDR2: LNHDA and SQIVND (reference sequence). The CDR3 length is 16 residues. CDR3 amino acids: CASSIFTYSGANVLTF. As DNA, the CDR3 is TGTGCCAGTAGTATTTTTACATACTCTGGGGCCAACGTCCTGACTTTC.

This chain connects TRBV5-4 to TRBJ1-2; D call uncertain. The ends were cut back, 0 bases at V and 4 bases at J, with 10 bases in the middle. Germline V CDR1 and CDR2: SGHNT, YYREEE (reference sequence). The CDR3 is 14 residues long. In nucleotides, the CDR3 is TGTGCCAGCAGCTTGGCCGACATCCTCTATGGCTACACCTTC. Its protein product is CASSLADILYGYTF.

The chain combines TRBV4-1 with TRBJ2-3; weak D call: TRBD1 (6 bases). CDR1 is MGHRA and CDR2 is YSYEKL in the germline V gene. V lost 1 base to trimming and J lost 4 bases, with 15 bases between them. CDR3 length equals 16 residues. This CDR3 is CASSQVQGLEADTQYF. CDR3 sequence (DNA): TGCGCCAGCAGCCAAGTACAGGGATTGGAGGCAGATACGCAGTATTTT.

The chain couples TRBV6-5 to TRBJ2-7; D not resolved. CDR1 is MNHEY and CDR2 is SVGAGI in the germline V gene. This CDR3 spans 12 amino acids. Trimming shortened V by 6 bases and J by 2 bases, and 8 bases separated the two germline ends. CDR3 sequence reads: CASRATTYEQYF. CDR3 bases: TGTGCCAGCAGGGCCACAACCTACGAGCAGTACTTC.